This TCR beta chain was obtained from a study of control samples from healthy donors and cancer patients. Germline-derived CDR1 and CDR2 are SEHNR and FQNEAQ (reference sequence). V lost 1 base to trimming and J lost 4 bases, with 13 bases between them. The CDR3 contains 15 residues. Clones were read by immunoSEQ multiplex PCR, and TCRdb kept only the in-frame ones, dropping some. The table has 170,000 or so clones, around nine tenths seen once. Sequenced input: blood. The rearrangement links TRBV7-9 to TRBJ2-5, with D perhaps TRBD2 (6 bases). The TCR sequence derives from a man aged 25 to 45 in good health. The CDR3 coding sequence is TGTGCCAGCAGCTTAGTGTCGGGGGTACGAGAGACCCAGTACTTC. Amino acid sequence: CASSLVSGVRETQYF.